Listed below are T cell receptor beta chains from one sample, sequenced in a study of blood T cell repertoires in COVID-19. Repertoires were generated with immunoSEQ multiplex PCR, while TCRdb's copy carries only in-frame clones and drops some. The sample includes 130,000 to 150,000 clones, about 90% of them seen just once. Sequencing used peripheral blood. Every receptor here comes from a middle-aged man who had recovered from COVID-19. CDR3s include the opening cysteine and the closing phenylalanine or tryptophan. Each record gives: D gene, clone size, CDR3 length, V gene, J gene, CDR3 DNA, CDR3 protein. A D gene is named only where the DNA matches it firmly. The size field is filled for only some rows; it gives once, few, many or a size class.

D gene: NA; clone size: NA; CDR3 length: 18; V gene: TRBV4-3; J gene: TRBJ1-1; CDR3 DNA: TGCGCCAGCAGCCAAGCAGGACCCTGGGAGGGGGTCAACACTGAAGCTTTCTTT; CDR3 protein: CASSQAGPWEGVNTEAFF
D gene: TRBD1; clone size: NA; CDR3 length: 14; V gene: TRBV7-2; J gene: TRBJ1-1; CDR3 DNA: TGTGCCAGCAGCTTAATCAGGGGGGACACTGAAGCTTTCTTT; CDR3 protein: CASSLIRGDTEAFF
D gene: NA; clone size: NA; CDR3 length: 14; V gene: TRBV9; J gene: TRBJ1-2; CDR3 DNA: TGTGCCAGCAGCGCCGGGACAAGCTCGACGCGCTACACCTTC; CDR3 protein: CASSAGTSSTRYTF
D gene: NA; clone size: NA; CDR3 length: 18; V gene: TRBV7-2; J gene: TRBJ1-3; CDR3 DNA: TGTGCCAGCACCCTGGGAGGGGGGCAGGGTTTCACTGGAAACACCATATATTTT; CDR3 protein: CASTLGGGQGFTGNTIYF
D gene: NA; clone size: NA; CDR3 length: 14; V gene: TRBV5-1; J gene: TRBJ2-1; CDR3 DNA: TGCGCCAGCAGCTTGGACAGGGAGGGGAATGAGCAGTTCTTC; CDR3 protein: CASSLDREGNEQFF
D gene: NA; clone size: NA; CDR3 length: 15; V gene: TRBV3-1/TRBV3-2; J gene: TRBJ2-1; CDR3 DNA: TGTGCCAGCAGCCAAGATTTTTGGGGCCTAGGGGAGCAGTTCTTC; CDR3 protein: CASSQDFWGLGEQFF
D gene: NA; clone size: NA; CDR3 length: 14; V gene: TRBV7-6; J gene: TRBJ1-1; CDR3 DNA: TGTGCCAGCAGCTTCGAAGGAGTGAACACTGAAGCTTTCTTT; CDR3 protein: CASSFEGVNTEAFF
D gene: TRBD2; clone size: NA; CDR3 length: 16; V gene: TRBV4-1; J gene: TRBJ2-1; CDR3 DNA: TGCGCCAGCAGCCCCATGGGGGAGCGGGGGTTTAATGAGCAGTTCTTC; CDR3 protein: CASSPMGERGFNEQFF
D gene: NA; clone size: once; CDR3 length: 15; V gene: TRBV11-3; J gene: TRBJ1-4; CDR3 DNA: TGTGCCAGCAGCTTAGGTGATAGCGTTAATGAAAAACTGTTTTTT; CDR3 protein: CASSLGDSVNEKLFF
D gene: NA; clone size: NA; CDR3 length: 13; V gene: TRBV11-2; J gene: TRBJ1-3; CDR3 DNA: TGTGCCAGCAGGGAGAGCTCTGGAAACACCATATATTTT; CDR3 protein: CASRESSGNTIYF
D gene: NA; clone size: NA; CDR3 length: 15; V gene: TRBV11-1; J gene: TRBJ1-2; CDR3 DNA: TGTGCCAGCAGCTCAACAGGAGAAGCTAACTATGGCTACACCTTC; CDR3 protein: CASSSTGEANYGYTF
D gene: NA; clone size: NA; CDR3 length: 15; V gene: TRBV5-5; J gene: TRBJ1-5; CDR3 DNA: TGTGCCAGCAGCTTGGTCAGTCACAGCAATCAGCCCCAGCATTTT; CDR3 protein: CASSLVSHSNQPQHF
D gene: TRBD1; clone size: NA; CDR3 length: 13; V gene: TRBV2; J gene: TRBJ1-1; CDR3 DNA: TGTGCCAGCAGGGGACAGCTGAACACTGAAGCTTTCTTT; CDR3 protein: CASRGQLNTEAFF
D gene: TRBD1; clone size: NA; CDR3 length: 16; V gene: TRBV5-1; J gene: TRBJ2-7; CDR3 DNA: TGCGCCAGCAGCAAAACCGGGACAGGGGGCTCCTACGAGCAGTACTTC; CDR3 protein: CASSKTGTGGSYEQYF
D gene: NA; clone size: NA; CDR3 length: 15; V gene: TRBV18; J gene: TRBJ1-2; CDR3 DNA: TGTGCCAGCTCACCGCCTGGACAGCCTAACTATGGCTACACCTTC; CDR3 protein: CASSPPGQPNYGYTF
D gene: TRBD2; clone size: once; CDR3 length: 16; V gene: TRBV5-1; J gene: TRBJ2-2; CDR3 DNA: TGCGCCAGCAGCTCCGGGACTAGCGTGAACACCGGGGAGCTGTTTTTT; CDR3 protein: CASSSGTSVNTGELFF
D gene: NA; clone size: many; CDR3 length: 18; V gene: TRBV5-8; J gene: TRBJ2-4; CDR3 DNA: TGTGCCAGCAGCCACCCCTTAGAGACTCATATAGCCAAAAACATTCAGTACTTC; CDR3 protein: CASSHPLETHIAKNIQYF
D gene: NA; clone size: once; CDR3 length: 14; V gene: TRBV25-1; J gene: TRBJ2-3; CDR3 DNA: TGTGCCAGTACGGGGGTATTTGCAACAGATACGCAGTATTTT; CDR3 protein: CASTGVFATDTQYF
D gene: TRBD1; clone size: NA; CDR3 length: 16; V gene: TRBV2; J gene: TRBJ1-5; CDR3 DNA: TGTGCCAGCAGCCCTATTCGGACAGGGGCGGGTCAGCCCCAGCATTTT; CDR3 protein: CASSPIRTGAGQPQHF
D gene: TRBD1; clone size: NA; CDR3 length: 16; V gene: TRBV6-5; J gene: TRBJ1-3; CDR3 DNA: TGTGCCAGCAGTTTAACAGGGGTGATCTCTGGAAACACCATATATTTT; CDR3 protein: CASSLTGVISGNTIYF
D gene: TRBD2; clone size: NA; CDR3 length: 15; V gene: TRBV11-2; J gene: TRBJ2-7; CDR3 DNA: TGTGCCAGCAGCGCCTCGGGGGGGCGAACTCTCGAGCAGTACTTC; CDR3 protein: CASSASGGRTLEQYF
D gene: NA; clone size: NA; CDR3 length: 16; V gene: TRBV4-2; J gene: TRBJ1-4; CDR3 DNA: TGTGCCAGCAGCCAAGATTTCCCCCTAGGGGGTGAAAAACTGTTTTTT; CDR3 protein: CASSQDFPLGGEKLFF
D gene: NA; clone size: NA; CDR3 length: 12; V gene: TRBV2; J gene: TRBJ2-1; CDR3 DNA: TGTGCCAGCAGCCATAGTTTGAATGAGCAGTTCTTC; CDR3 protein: CASSHSLNEQFF
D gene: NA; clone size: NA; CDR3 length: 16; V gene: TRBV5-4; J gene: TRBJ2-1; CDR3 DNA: TGTGCCAGCAGTCCAAGAAAGGGGGAGAACTACAATGAGCAGTTCTTC; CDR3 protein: CASSPRKGENYNEQFF
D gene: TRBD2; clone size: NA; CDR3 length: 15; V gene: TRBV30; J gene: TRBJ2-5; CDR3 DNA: TGTGCCTGGAGTCCGGGGGGGGTGCATGAGGAGACCCAGTACTTC; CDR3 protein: CAWSPGGVHEETQYF
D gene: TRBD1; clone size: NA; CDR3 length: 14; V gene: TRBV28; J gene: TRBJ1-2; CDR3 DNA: TGTGCCAGCAGTTTCCCGGGACAGTCGTATGGCTACACCTTC; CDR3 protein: CASSFPGQSYGYTF
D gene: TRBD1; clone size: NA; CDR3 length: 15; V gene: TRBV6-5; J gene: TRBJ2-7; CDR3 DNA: TGTGCCAGTACTACTCCGGGACAGGGGTCCTACGAGCAGTACTTC; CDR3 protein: CASTTPGQGSYEQYF
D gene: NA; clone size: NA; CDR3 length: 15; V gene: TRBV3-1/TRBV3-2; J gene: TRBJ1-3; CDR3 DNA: TGTGCCAGCAGCCAAGCGACAGTCGAGGAGAGCGCCATATATTTT; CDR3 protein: CASSQATVEESAIYF
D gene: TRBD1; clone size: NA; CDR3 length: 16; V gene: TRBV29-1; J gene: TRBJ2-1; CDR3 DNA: TGCAGCGTGATCTTTTGGGACAGCCCATCCTACAATGAGCAGTTCTTC; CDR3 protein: CSVIFWDSPSYNEQFF
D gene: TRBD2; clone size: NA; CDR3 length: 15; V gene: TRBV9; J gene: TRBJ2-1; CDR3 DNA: TGTGCCAGCAGCACCGCTAGCGGGATCTACAATGAGCAGTTCTTC; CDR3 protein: CASSTASGIYNEQFF
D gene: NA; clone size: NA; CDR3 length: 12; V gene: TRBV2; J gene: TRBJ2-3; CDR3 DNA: TGTGCCAGCAGTCCTAGCACAGATACGCAGTATTTT; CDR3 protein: CASSPSTDTQYF
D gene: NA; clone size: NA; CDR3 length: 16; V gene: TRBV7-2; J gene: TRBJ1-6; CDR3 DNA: TGTGCCAGCAGCTTAGCGCACAGGACCAATAATTCACCCCTCCACTTT; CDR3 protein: CASSLAHRTNNSPLHF
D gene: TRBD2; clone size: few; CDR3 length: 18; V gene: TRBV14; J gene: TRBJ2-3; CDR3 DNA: TGTGCCAGCAGCCAAGTTTCCGGACTAGCGGGGGGTACAGATACGCAGTATTTT; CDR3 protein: CASSQVSGLAGGTDTQYF
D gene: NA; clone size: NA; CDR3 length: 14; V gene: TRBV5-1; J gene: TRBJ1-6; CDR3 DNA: TGCGCCAGCAGCTTGGCCACAGATAATTCACCCCTCCACTTT; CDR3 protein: CASSLATDNSPLHF
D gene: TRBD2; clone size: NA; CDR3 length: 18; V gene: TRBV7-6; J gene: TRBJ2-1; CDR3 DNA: TGTGCCAGCAGCAGCACCCTAGGGGCCAGCGGGGGGCCCAATGAGCAGTTCTTC; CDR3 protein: CASSSTLGASGGPNEQFF